What follows are 5 T cell receptor beta chains derived from one specimen sequenced in a study of blood T cell repertoires in COVID-19. Some clones are missing from TCRdb's copy, which holds only in-frame ones; the method was immunoSEQ multiplex PCR. This sample has more than 70,000 clones, with approximately 88% found just once. The specimen was peripheral blood. The receptors derive from a middle-aged man with active COVID-19.

This clone appeared once. This chain uses TRBV2 with TRBJ2-7; D is perhaps TRBD2 (6 bases). The CDR3 runs to 15 residues. Trimming shortened V by 3 bases and J by 4 bases, and 16 bases separated the two germline ends. The V gene's germline CDR1 is SNHLY and CDR2 FYNNEI. The DNA of the CDR3 is TGTGCCAGCAGTGATTTCGCGGGAACCACTTACGAGCAGTACTTC. Its protein product is CASSDFAGTTYEQYF. Full variable domain (rest looked up from reference TRBV2 and TRBJ2-7): EPEVTQTPSHQVTQMGQEVILRCVPISNHLYFYWYRQILGQKVEFLVSFYNNEISEKSEIFDDQFSVERPDGSNFTLKIRSTKLEDSAMYFCASSDFAGTTYEQYFGPGTRLTVT.

The chain couples TRBV7-2 to TRBJ1-1, with TRBD1 identical over 7 bases. Germline CDR1 is SGHTA and CDR2 is FQGNSA. V shed 6 bases, J shed 0 bases, and the junction held 4 bases outside the gene matches. The CDR3 covers 14 residues. The CDR3 nucleotides read TGTGCCAGCAGATTCGGGACAGTGAACACTGAAGCTTTCTTT. It codes for CASRFGTVNTEAFF.

This clone came up once. V usage is TRBV28 and J usage is TRBJ2-7; D is undetermined. In germline, CDR1 is MDHEN, CDR2 SYDVKM. The CDR3 sequence is 14 residues long. The ends were cut back, 3 bases at V and 3 bases at J, with 12 bases in the middle. CDR3 coding DNA: TGTGCCAGCAGTTTCAACGGCCGAGGCTACGAGCAGTACTTC. The encoded protein is CASSFNGRGYEQYF.

V and J are TRBV2 and TRBJ2-3, with 10 bases lining up with TRBD1. From germline, CDR1 is SNHLY and CDR2 FYNNEI. V was pared by 10 bases and J by 3 bases, with 4 bases of the junction left unmatched. The CDR3 spans 13 residues. For the CDR3, the DNA is TGTGCCACCCCGGGACAGGGGACAGATACGCAGTATTTT. It encodes CATPGQGTDTQYF.

The chain joins TRBV27 to TRBJ2-1; the D gene is possibly TRBD1 (5 bases). The CDR3 covers 15 residues. The germline V and J ends were trimmed by 0 bases and 1 base, with 7 bases remaining between them. Germline lookup yields CDR1 MNHEY and CDR2 SMNVEV (reference sequence). The CDR3 here is CASSLSAGSYNEQFF. Written as DNA, the CDR3 is TGTGCCAGCAGTTTATCGGCAGGGTCCTACAATGAGCAGTTCTTC.